Following are 18 T cell receptor beta chains from one sample sequenced in a study of cytomegalovirus exposure and HLA in healthy donors. In the PCR, 60 Vbeta and 13 Jbeta primers were used. Method: immunoSEQ multiplex PCR; TCRdb's copy keeps in-frame clones and lacks some. The sample includes about 140,000 clones, around 57% of them seen just once. Sequencing was performed on PBMCs. The receptors shown here come from a male donor in good health and CMV-seronegative.

The chain recombines TRBV15 with TRBJ1-2; D is ambiguous. The CDR3 has 15 residues. Germline V gives CDR1 LNHNV, CDR2 YYDKDF (reference sequence). The V end lost 1 base, the J end lost 4 bases, and 13 bases lay between the germline ends. CDR3 coding DNA: TGTGCCACCAGCAGAGGCGGAGGGATGAGCTATGGCTACACCTTC. It is translated as CATSRGGGMSYGYTF.

This clone has more than one count but fewer than ten. The chain couples TRBV13 to TRBJ2-1, with a possible D match to TRBD1 (6 bases). The CDR3 is 13 amino acids. Per the germline V gene, CDR1 is PRHDT and CDR2 is FYEKMQ (reference sequence). The V end was cut by 5 bases, the J end by 9 bases, with 14 bases between. CDR3 bases: TGTGCCAGCAGCAGCCTGAGAGGGGGTGAGCAGTTCTTC. This gives the protein CASSSLRGGEQFF.

This clone was counted only a few times. The chain couples TRBV5-1 to TRBJ2-2; 8 bases match TRBD2. CDR3 length: 16 residues. CDR1 SGHRS and CDR2 YFSETQ come from the germline V gene. V shed 5 bases, J shed 6 bases, and the junction held 12 bases outside the gene matches. The CDR3 loop is CASRTPGTSLAGELFF. The CDR3, as DNA: TGCGCCAGCAGGACTCCCGGGACTAGTCTCGCCGGGGAGCTGTTTTTT.

The rearrangement links TRBV7-2 to TRBJ2-7; no clear D. The CDR3 sequence is 12 residues long. Trimming shortened V by 3 bases and J by 3 bases, and 6 bases separated the two germline ends. CDR1 and CDR2 (germline): SGHTA, FQGNSA. The CDR3 nucleotides read TGTGCCAGCAGCTTGACAATCTACGAGCAGTACTTC. Translated: CASSLTIYEQYF.

The rearrangement links TRBV5-4 to TRBJ1-3; tentative D call: TRBD1 (5 bases). The CDR3 spans 14 residues. Looked up from germline, CDR1 is SGHNT and CDR2 is YYREEE (reference sequence). Trimming shortened V by 4 bases and J by 0 bases, and 8 bases separated the two germline ends. CDR3 sequence: CASSLDNSGNTIYF. The CDR3 DNA reads TGTGCCAGCAGCCTGGACAACTCTGGAAACACCATATATTTT.

The chain has TRBV6-1 and TRBJ2-7, with D maybe TRBD2 (5 bases). Trimming left V 10 bases short and J 6 bases short, with 13 bases between. This CDR3 is 11 amino acids long. Germline V gene sequence: CDR1 MNHNS, CDR2 SASEGT. The CDR3 sequence: CATQLGPEQYF. The CDR3 region has the DNA TGTGCCACCCAACTAGGGCCCGAGCAGTACTTC.

This clone came up a few times. V gene TRBV19 combines with J gene TRBJ2-2, with TRBD1 identical over 7 bases. Germline V gene sequence: CDR1 LNHDA, CDR2 SQIVND (reference sequence). Germline trimming cut 6 bases from V and 1 base from J; bases unmatched to any gene: 5. CDR3 length: 15 amino acids. CDR3 in DNA: TGTGCCAGTAGGGCACGACAGGGGAACACCGGGGAGCTGTTTTTT. It codes for CASRARQGNTGELFF.

V and J are TRBV6-5 and TRBJ2-3; 11 bases align to TRBD1. Germline V gene data show CDR1 as MNHEY and CDR2 as SVGAGI. The V segment lost 5 bases and the J segment 11 bases; nucleotides outside the gene matches: 12. The CDR3 has 15 amino acids. CDR3 coding DNA: TGTGCCAGCAGTACGTCCGGGACAGGGGGTGTCCAGCAGTATTTT. It encodes CASSTSGTGGVQQYF.

This clone was seen a handful of times. The chain carries TRBV28 and TRBJ2-7; 7 positions agree with TRBD1. J lost 5 bases, V lost 2 bases, and 3 bases had no gene match. Germline V gives CDR1 MDHEN, CDR2 SYDVKM. The CDR3 is made up of 13 amino acids. This CDR3 is CASSLGGQNEQYF. CDR3 coding DNA: TGTGCCAGCAGTTTAGGGGGACAGAACGAGCAGTACTTC.

CDR3 in amino acids: CASSPEDGTDYTEAFF. For the CDR3, the DNA is TGTGCCAGCAGCCCTGAGGACGGGACAGACTACACTGAAGCTTTCTTT. The V gene is TRBV7-3, the J gene TRBJ1-1, with 7 bases that match TRBD1. This CDR3 contains 16 residues. Losses at the gene ends were 5 bases for V and 3 bases for J; bases not matched to a gene: 12. Germline V gene lookup returns CDR1 SGHTA and CDR2 FQGTGA.

The CDR3 DNA reads TGTGCCAGCAGCCCCCGCTCTGGGGCCAACGTCCTGACTTTC. It translates to CASSPRSGANVLTF. This rearrangement joins TRBV7-2 to TRBJ2-6, with unresolved D. CDR3 length equals 14 residues. Germline V gene data show CDR1 as SGHTA and CDR2 as FQGNSA. Trimming left V 5 bases short and J 0 bases short, with 5 bases between.

This chain connects TRBV18 to TRBJ2-7; 11 nucleotides align to TRBD2. Unmatched junction bases numbered 3, after V lost 5 bases and J lost 0 bases. This CDR3 has 15 amino acids. Germline CDR1 is KGHSH and CDR2 is LQKENI. CDR3 region: CASSETSGTSYEQYF. For the CDR3, the DNA is TGTGCCAGCTCAGAGACTAGCGGGACCTCCTACGAGCAGTACTTC.

The table lists this clone with a few counts. The chain uses TRBV6-1 and TRBJ2-3; weak D call: TRBD2 (6 bases). V was pared by 0 bases and J by 3 bases, with 10 bases between. The CDR3 is 15 amino acids. From germline, CDR1 is MNHNS and CDR2 SASEGT. The CDR3 is CASSEAAGLTDTQYF. The CDR3 DNA sequence: TGTGCCAGCAGTGAAGCCGCGGGGCTGACAGATACGCAGTATTTT.

This clone was observed a few times. The V call is TRBV15, the J call TRBJ2-5; no clear D gene. Matching the DNA end better, TRBJ2-7 makes the J call doubtful. Germline-derived CDR1 and CDR2 are LNHNV and YYDKDF (reference sequence). The CDR3 covers 12 residues. The chain's CDR3 is CATSRGRTEQYF. The CDR3 nucleotides read TGTGCCACCAGCAGAGGTCGTACCGAGCAGTACTTC.

The chain recombines TRBV30 with TRBJ2-5, with D hard to call. The assigned J gene may be wrong: the sequence end matches TRBJ2-7 better. Germline V gene lookup returns CDR1 GTSNPN and CDR2 SVGIG (reference sequence). The CDR3 covers 12 residues. Here the CDR3 DNA reads TGTGCCTGGAGTTGGCAGACTCACGAGCAGTACTTC. Protein sequence: CAWSWQTHEQYF.

Points on this clone: The sample holds other DNA sequences that translate to the same CDR3. The chain is built from TRBV5-4 and TRBJ2-5; 10 bases map to TRBD1. Trimming took 4 bases from V and 5 from J; bases not matched to a gene: 5. Germline CDR1 is SGHNT and CDR2 is YYREEE (reference sequence). This CDR3 region has 14 residues. CDR3 bases: TGTGCCAGCAGCCGACAGGGGGCCGTGGAGACCCAGTACTTC. It encodes CASSRQGAVETQYF.

This chain connects TRBV9 to TRBJ2-3; tentatively, D is TRBD2 (6 bases). Trimming took off 0 bases at V and 1 base at J, with 15 bases between the two ends. Per germline, CDR1 SGDLS and CDR2 YYNGEE. The CDR3 extends over 17 amino acids. The CDR3 DNA follows: TGTGCCAGCAGCGTAGAAGGGACTGCGTTCCGCACAGATACGCAGTATTTT. Protein product: CASSVEGTAFRTDTQYF.

V and J are TRBV6-6 and TRBJ1-1, with D possibly matching TRBD1 (5 bases). Trimming left V 9 bases short and J 5 bases short, with 10 bases between. Germline loops: CDR1 MNHNY, CDR2 SVGAGI (reference sequence). This CDR3 comprises 11 residues. The CDR3 region has the DNA TGTGCCAGTTCCGGGGGGACTGAAGCTTTCTTT. It is translated as CASSGGTEAFF.